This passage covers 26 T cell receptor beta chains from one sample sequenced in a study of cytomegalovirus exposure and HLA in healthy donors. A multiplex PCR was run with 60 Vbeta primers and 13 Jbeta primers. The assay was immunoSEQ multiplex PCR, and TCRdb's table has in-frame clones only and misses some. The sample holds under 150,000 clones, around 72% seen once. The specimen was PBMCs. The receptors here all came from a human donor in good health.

CDR3 DNA sequence: TGTGCCAGCAGTTACTCGGGGGCCCTCGCCTACGAGCAGTACTTC. Its translation: CASSYSGALAYEQYF. The chain carries TRBV6-5 and TRBJ2-7; a weak D match, TRBD1 (6 bases). The germline V gene encodes CDR1 MNHEY and CDR2 SVGAGI. Trimming stripped 0 bases from V and 2 bases from J, with 11 bases between. This CDR3 has 15 amino acids.

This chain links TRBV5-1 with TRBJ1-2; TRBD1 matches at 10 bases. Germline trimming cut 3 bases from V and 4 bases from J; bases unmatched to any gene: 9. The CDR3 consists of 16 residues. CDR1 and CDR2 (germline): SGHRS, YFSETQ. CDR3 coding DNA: TGCGCCAGCAGCTCGGAAGGGACAGGGGACGGCTATGGCTACACCTTC. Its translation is CASSSEGTGDGYGYTF.

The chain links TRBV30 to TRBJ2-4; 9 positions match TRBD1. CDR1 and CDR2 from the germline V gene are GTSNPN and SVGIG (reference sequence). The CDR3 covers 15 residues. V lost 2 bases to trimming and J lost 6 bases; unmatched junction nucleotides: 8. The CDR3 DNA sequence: TGTGCCTGGAGTTTAACAGGGGGCCGAGGAAACATTCAGTACTTC. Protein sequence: CAWSLTGGRGNIQYF.

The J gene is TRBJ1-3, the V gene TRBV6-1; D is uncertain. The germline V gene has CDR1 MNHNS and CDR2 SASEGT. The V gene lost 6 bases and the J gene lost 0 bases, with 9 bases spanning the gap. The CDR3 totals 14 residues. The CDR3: CASRGVSSGNTIYF. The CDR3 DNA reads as TGTGCCAGCAGGGGAGTCAGCTCTGGAAACACCATATATTTT.

CDR3 protein: CATSRAFTGSETQYF. CDR3 DNA: TGTGCCACCAGCAGAGCCTTTACAGGGAGTGAGACCCAGTACTTC. V is TRBV15 and J is TRBJ2-5; D may be TRBD1 (6 bases). Germline CDR1 reads LNHNV; CDR2 reads YYDKDF (reference sequence). The V gene lost 1 base and the J gene lost 5 bases, with 14 bases spanning the gap. This CDR3 comprises 15 residues.

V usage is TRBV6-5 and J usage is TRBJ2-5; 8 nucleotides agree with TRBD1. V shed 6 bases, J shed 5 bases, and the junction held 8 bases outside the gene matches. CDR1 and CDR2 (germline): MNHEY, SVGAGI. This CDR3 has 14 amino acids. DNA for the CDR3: TGTGCCAGCAGACAGACAGGGGCGGGCGAGACCCAGTACTTC. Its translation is CASRQTGAGETQYF.

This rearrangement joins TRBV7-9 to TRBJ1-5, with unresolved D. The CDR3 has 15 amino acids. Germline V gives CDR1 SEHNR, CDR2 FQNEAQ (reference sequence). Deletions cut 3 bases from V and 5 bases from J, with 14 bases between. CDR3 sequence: CASSFATAGDQPQHF. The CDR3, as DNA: TGTGCCAGCAGCTTTGCAACAGCTGGTGATCAGCCCCAGCATTTT. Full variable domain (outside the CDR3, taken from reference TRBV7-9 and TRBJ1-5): DTGVSQNPRHKITKRGQNVTFRCDPISEHNRLYWYRQTLGQGPEFLTYFQNEAQLEKSRLLSDRFSAERPKGSFSTLEIQRTEQGDSAMYLCASSFATAGDQPQHFGDGTRLSIL.

The CDR3 sequence: CASSLRVALGNTIYF. The CDR3 DNA reads TGTGCCAGCAGCCTCAGGGTAGCCCTTGGAAACACCATATATTTT. The chain joins TRBV7-2 to TRBJ1-3; possibly TRBD1 for D (5 bases). Germline CDR1 and CDR2: SGHTA and FQGNSA. Trimming took 5 bases from V and 3 from J, leaving 14 bases between them. This CDR3 region has 15 residues.

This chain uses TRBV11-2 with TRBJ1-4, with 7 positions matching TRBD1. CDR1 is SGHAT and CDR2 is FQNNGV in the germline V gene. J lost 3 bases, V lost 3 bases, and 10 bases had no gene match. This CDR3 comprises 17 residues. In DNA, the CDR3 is TGTGCCAGCAGCTTCGACAGGGTTGGCACAGCTAATGAAAAACTGTTTTTT. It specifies CASSFDRVGTANEKLFF.

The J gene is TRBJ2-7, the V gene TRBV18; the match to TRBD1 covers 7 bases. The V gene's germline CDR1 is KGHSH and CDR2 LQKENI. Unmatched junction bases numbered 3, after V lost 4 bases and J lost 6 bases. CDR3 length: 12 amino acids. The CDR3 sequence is CASSLDRVEQYF. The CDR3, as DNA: TGTGCCAGCTCACTAGACAGGGTCGAGCAGTACTTC. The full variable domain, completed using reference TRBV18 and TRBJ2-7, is NAGVMQNPRHLVRRRGQEARLRCSPMKGHSHVYWYRQLPEEGLKFMVYLQKENIIDESGMPKERFSAEFPKEGPSILRIQQVVRGDSAAYFCASSLDRVEQYFGPGTRLTVT.

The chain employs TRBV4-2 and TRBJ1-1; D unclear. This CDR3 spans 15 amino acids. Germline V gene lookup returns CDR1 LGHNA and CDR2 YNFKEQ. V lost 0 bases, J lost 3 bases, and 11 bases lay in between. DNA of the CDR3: TGTGCCAGCAGCCAAGAATTGGCAGGCGACACTGAAGCTTTCTTT. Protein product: CASSQELAGDTEAFF.

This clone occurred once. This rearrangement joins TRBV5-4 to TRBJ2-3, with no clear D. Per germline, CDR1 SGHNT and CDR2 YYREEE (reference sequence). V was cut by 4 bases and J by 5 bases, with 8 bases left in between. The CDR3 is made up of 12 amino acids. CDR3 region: CASSASGDTQYF. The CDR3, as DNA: TGTGCCAGCAGCGCGTCGGGAGATACGCAGTATTTT. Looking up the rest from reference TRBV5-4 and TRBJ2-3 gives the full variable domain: ETGVTQSPTHLIKTRGQQVTLRCSSQSGHNTVSWYQQALGQGPQFIFQYYREEENGRGNFPPRFSGLQFPNYSSELNVNALELDDSALYLCASSASGDTQYFGPGTRLTVL.

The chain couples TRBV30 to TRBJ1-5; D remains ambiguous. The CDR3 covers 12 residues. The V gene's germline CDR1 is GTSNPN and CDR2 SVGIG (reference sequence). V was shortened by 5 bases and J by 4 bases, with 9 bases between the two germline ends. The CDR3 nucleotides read TGTGCCTGGGATACTCGGAATCAGCCCCAGCATTTT. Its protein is CAWDTRNQPQHF.

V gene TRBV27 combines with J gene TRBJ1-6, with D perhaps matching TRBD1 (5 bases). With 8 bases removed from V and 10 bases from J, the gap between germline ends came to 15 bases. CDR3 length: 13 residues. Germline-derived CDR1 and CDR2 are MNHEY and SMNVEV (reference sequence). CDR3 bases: TGTGCCAGCTATGGGGGGGGATGGTCACCCCTCCACTTT. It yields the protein CASYGGGWSPLHF.

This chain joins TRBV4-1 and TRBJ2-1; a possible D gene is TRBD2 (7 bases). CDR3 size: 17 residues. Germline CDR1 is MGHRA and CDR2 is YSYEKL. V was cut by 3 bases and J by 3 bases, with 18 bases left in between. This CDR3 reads CASSHPNAGAFYNEQFF. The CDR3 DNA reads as TGCGCCAGCAGCCATCCCAACGCGGGGGCCTTCTACAATGAGCAGTTCTTC.

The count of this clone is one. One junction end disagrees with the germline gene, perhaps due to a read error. CDR3 loop: CSSTRQGRLDEQYF. CDR3 nucleotides: TGTTCCAGCACCAGGCAGGGGCGCCTCGACGAGCAGTACTTC. The chain employs TRBV7-9 and TRBJ2-7; tentatively, D is TRBD1 (6 bases). CDR1 SEHNR and CDR2 FQNEAQ come from the germline V gene (reference sequence). The CDR3 sequence is 14 residues long. Looking up the rest from reference TRBV7-9 and TRBJ2-7 gives the full variable domain: DTGVSQNPRHKITKRGQNVTFRCDPISEHNRLYWYRQTLGQGPEFLTYFQNEAQLEKSRLLSDRFSAERPKGSFSTLEIQRTEQGDSAMYLCSSTRQGRLDEQYFGPGTRLTVT.

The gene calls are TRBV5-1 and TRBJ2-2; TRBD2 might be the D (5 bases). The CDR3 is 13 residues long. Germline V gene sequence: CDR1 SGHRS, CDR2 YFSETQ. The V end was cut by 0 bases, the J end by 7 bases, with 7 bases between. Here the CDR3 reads CASSLAGVGELFF. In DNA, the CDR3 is TGCGCCAGCAGCTTGGCCGGGGTCGGGGAGCTGTTTTTT.

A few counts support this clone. The DNA for the CDR3 is TGTGCCTGGAGTGGGGATCGGCGGGGCAGTCTGTTTTTT. The encoded protein is CAWSGDRRGSLFF. The genes are TRBV30 and TRBJ1-4; tentative D call: TRBD1 (5 bases). In germline, CDR1 is GTSNPN, CDR2 SVGIG (reference sequence). V was pared by 1 base and J by 14 bases, with 17 bases between. The CDR3 contains 13 residues.

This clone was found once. CDR3 in amino acids: CATSRAGTLYGYTF. DNA of the CDR3: TGTGCCACCAGCAGAGCCGGGACTCTCTATGGCTACACCTTC. The gene calls are TRBV15 and TRBJ1-2; possibly TRBD1 for D (5 bases). Trimming left V 1 base short and J 4 bases short, with 10 bases between. The CDR3 contains 14 residues. Germline values: CDR1 LNHNV, CDR2 YYDKDF (reference sequence).

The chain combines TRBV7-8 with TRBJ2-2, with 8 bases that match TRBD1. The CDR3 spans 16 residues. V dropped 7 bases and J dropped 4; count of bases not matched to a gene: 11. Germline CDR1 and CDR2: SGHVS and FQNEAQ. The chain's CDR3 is CASTSGRGPGTGELFF. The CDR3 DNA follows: TGTGCCAGCACCTCTGGCAGGGGGCCGGGCACCGGGGAGCTGTTTTTT.

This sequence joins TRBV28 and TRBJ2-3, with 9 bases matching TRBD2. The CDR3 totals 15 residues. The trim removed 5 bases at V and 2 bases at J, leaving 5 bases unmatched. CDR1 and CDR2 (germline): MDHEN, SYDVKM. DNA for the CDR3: TGTGCCAGCAGTCTGCTAGCGGGGCTCACAGATACGCAGTATTTT. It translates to CASSLLAGLTDTQYF.

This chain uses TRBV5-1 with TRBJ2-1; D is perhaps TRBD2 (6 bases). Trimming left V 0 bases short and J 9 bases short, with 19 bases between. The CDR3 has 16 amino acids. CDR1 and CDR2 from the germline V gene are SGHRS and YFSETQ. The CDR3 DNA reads TGCGCCAGCAGCTTGGGAGCTAGCGAGGCCCAGGTTGAGCAGTTCTTC. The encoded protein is CASSLGASEAQVEQFF.

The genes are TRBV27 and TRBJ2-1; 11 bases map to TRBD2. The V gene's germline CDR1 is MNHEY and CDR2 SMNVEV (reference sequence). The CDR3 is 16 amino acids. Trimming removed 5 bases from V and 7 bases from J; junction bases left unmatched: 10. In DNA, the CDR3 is TGTGCCAGCAGTCATACCGGGACTAGCGGACTTAATGAGCAGTTCTTC. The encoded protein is CASSHTGTSGLNEQFF.

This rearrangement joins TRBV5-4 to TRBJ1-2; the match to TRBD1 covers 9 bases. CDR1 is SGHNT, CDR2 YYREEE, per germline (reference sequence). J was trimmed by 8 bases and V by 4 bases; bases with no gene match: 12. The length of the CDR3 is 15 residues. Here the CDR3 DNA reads TGTGCCAGCAGCCCTTGGACAGGGGATGTGGAAGGCTACACCTTC. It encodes CASSPWTGDVEGYTF.

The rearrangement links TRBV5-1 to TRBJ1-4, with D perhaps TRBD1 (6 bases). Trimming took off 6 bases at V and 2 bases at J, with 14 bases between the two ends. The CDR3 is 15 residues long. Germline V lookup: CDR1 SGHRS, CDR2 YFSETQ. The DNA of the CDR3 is TGCGCCAGCACCAGGGATAGGGGGACTAATGAAAAACTGTTTTTT. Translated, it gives CASTRDRGTNEKLFF.

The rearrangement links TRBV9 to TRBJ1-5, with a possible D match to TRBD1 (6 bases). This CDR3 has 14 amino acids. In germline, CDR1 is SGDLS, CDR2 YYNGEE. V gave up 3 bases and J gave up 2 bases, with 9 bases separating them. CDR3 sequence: CASSARGGNQPQHF. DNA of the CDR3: TGTGCCAGCAGCGCCAGGGGTGGCAATCAGCCCCAGCATTTT.